Detailed here is one TCR beta chain. This clone has ten or more counts. Its antigen is currently not known. Per-base qualities were not stored, and no clone one base away is much larger. The same CDR3 can be traced to other DNA sequences in this sample. Before undergoing thyroid surgery, none of the patients had been given any kind of treatment. The study retrospectively analysed patient clinical samples collected from about 2012 to 2018 using T-cell receptor beta sequencing. The sample comes from a study of metastatic and nonmetastatic thyroid tumors (dated by TCRdb to 2019 to 2021). Study-level background: Repertoires were compared across peripheral blood and tumor or nodule tissue samples from malignant and benign thyroid patients.

The junction shows trimming of 6 bases on V and 0 bases on J, plus 14 bases between the germline ends. The CDR3 starts with the cysteine, ends with the phenylalanine, and has 16 residues. Only the CDR3 DNA is retained, 48 bases long and in frame from the first base. According to the germline V gene, CDR1 reads MNHNS and CDR2 reads SASEGT. Library construction relied on PCR. TCRdb names Illumina HiSeq 4000 as the instrument used. High-throughput sequencing was used to profile the TCR beta-chain CDR3 region of every patient. The study's processing was this. The researchers built a classifier to tell apart papillary thyroid cancer patients with distant metastasis, based on CDR3 differences among clinicopathological groups. Repertoire diversity was assessed with the Shannon index, and tumor-blood repertoire similarity with the Morisita-Horn index. The public reads were quality trimmed at Q25 with fastp and then assembled into clones with MiXCR by TCRdb, keeping productive beta chains. TCRdb assigned the V and J calls; the authors' analysis was not used. The sample table records about 28,000 clones; 20% to 30% of these occur just once. The top ten hold approximately 2.4% of the sample.

Findings and caveats that apply to the study as a whole: In both blood and tumor samples, TCR beta diversity was reported to be significantly higher in malignant tumors than in benign nodules.

In this chain, TRBV6-1 is recombined with TRBJ1-4, with the D segment identity uncertain. Sequenced input: blood. This TCR came from a female donor with papillary thyroid cancer or a benign thyroid nodule (not recorded which). Some clones in this sample may be carry-over from other donors' samples. Here is the DNA: TGTGCCAGCAGACTCGGACGGATAGCAACTAATGAAAAACTGTTTTTT. This sequence encodes CASRLGRIATNEKLFF.